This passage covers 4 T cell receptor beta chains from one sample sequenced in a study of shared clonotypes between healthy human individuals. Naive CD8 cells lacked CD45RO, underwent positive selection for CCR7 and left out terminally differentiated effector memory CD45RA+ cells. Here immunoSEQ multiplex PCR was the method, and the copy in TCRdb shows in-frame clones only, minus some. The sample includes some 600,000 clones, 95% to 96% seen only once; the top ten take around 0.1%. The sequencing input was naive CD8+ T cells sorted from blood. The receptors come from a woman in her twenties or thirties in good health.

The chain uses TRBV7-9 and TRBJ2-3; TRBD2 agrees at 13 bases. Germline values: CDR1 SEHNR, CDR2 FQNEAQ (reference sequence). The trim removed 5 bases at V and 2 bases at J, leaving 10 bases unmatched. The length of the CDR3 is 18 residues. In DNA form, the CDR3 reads TGTGCCAGCAGCCTACTAACGGGACTAGCGGGACCCACAGATACGCAGTATTTT. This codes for CASSLLTGLAGPTDTQYF.

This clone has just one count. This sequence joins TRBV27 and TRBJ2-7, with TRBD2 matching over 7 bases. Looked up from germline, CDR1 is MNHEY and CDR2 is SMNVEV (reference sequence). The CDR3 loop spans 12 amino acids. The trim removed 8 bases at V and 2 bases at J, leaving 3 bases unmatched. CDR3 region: CASRAGAYEQYF. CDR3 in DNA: TGTGCCAGCCGTGCGGGAGCCTACGAGCAGTACTTC.

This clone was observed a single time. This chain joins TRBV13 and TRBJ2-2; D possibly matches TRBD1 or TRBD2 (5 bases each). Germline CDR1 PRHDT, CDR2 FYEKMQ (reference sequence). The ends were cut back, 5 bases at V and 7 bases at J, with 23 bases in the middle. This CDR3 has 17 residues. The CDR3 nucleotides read TGTGCCAGCAGCCCGGAGGACGGGACCTTGGGCAACGGGGAGCTGTTTTTT. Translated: CASSPEDGTLGNGELFF.

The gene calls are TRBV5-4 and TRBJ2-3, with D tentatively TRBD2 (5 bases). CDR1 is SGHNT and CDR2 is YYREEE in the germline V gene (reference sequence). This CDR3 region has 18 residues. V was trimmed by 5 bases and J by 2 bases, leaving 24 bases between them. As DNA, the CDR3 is TGTGCCAGCAGGCCACGGCAGGATCAGCGGTTGTCCACAGATACGCAGTATTTT. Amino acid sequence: CASRPRQDQRLSTDTQYF. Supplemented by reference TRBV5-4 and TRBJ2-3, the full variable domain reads ETGVTQSPTHLIKTRGQQVTLRCSSQSGHNTVSWYQQALGQGPQFIFQYYREEENGRGNFPPRFSGLQFPNYSSELNVNALELDDSALYLCASRPRQDQRLSTDTQYFGPGTRLTVL.